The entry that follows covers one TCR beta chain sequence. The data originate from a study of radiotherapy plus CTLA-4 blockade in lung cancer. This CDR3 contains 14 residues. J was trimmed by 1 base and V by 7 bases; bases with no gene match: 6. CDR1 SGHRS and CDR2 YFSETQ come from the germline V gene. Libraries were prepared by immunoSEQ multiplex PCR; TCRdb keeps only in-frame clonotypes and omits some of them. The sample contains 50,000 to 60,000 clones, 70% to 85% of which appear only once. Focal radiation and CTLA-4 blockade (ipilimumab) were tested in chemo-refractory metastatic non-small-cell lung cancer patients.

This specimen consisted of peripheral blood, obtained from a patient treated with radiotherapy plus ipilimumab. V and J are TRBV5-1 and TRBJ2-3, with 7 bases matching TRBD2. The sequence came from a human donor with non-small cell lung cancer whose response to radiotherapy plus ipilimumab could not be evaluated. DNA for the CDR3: TGCGCCAGCGCAAGCGGGGTAGGCACAGATACGCAGTATTTT. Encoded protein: CASASGVGTDTQYF.